This T cell receptor beta chain appears in the sequencing data of a study of PD-1 blockade in classical Hodgkin lymphoma. Study-wide findings and caveats: It was CD4+ TCR diversity, not CD8+, that rose significantly by C4D1.

Sequenced by immunoSEQ multiplex PCR; TCRdb stores in-frame clones only, minus some. The table has approximately 110,000 clones, over 85% seen once. The time point denotes: cycle 4 day 1 (C4D1), after less than 7 weeks of nivolumab. Brentuximab vedotin exposure varied, and every patient relapsed after autologous stem cell transplantation. On this clone itself: Its matching antigen is unknown.

This CDR3 comprises 14 residues. V gave up 4 bases and J gave up 8 bases; unmatched junction bases: 5. CDR1 and CDR2 (germline): ENHRY, SYGVKD. The TCR originated in a human donor with classical Hodgkin lymphoma. The sample consisted of peripheral blood mononuclear cells (PBMCs), taken before the fourth cycle of nivolumab. The chain links TRBV10-3 to TRBJ2-1; TRBD2 agrees at 10 bases. DNA for the CDR3: TGTGCCATCAGTGGTGGGACTAGCGTCCATGAGCAGTTCTTC. Translated, it gives CAISGGTSVHEQFF.